This T cell receptor beta chain was recovered during a study of cytomegalovirus exposure and HLA in healthy donors. Study-wide results and caveats: As a later analysis revealed, most CMV-associated TCR beta chains appeared HLA-restricted. In vitro assays verified that a few CMV-associated chains recognized CMV antigens specifically. Cytomegalovirus-associated status was assigned to around 160 TCR beta chains.

Primers included in the PCR were 60 Vbeta and 13 Jbeta primers. Original processing notes: Later, an analysis found 65 million to 85 million unique TCR beta chains, and about 9.9 million of these were shared. The assay was immunoSEQ multiplex PCR, and TCRdb's table has in-frame clones only and misses some. V, J and clone size are taken as reported in that table, and D and trimming were inferred from the DNA itself. The sample lists about 100,000 clones, about 70% seen once, with over 4% in the top ten. Notes on this clone: Its cognate antigen is unknown.

Source material: PBMCs. The TCR sequence derives from a young woman in good health and CMV-seropositive.

The CDR3 sequence: CASSRWDRSETQYF. CDR3 coding DNA: TGTGCCAGCAGCCGATGGGACAGGTCAGAGACCCAGTACTTC. The gene calls are TRBV7-6 and TRBJ2-5, with 8 bases aligning to TRBD1. Germline V gene lookup returns CDR1 SGHVS and CDR2 FNYEAQ. This CDR3 spans 14 amino acids. Unmatched junction bases numbered 6, after V lost 5 bases and J lost 4 bases.